These T cell receptor beta chains were read from a single sample in a study of CD4 T cells in relation to SARS-CoV-2 and coronaviruses. These receptors have no known antigen. The table came from immunoSEQ multiplex PCR; TCRdb's copy has only in-frame clones and leaves some out. In the table there are under 20,000 clones, 77% of which are singletons. The sequenced material came from CD4+ T cells from PBMCs, cultured in vitro. These receptor sequences come from a human donor in good health. CDR3s include the opening cysteine and the closing phenylalanine or tryptophan. The D gene is left open where the match is weak. Some rows have no size entry. The others give once, few or many, or a class for an expanded clone.

clone_size: few; j_call: TRBJ2-7; d_call: .; v_call: TRBV4-2; cdr3_nt: TGTGCCAGCAGCCAAGTTGACAGCTCCTACGAGCAGTACTTC; cdr3_aa: CASSQVDSSYEQYF
clone_size: .; j_call: TRBJ1-2; d_call: .; v_call: TRBV7-2; cdr3_nt: TGTGCCAGCAGTAATTTAAGAGGCTACACCTTC; cdr3_aa: CASSNLRGYTF
clone_size: .; j_call: TRBJ1-1; d_call: .; v_call: TRBV30; cdr3_nt: TGTGCCTGGAGCGACGGGGCCCGAGGGGCCACTGAAGCTTTCTTT; cdr3_aa: CAWSDGARGATEAFF
clone_size: .; j_call: TRBJ1-3; d_call: TRBD1; v_call: TRBV5-1; cdr3_nt: TGCGCCAGCAGCTCTTCCTTACAGGGGACTGGAAACACCATATATTTT; cdr3_aa: CASSSSLQGTGNTIYF
clone_size: .; j_call: TRBJ2-3; d_call: .; v_call: TRBV6-4; cdr3_nt: TGTGCCAGCAGTGACTCCCCTCGGGCAGATACGCAGTATTTT; cdr3_aa: CASSDSPRADTQYF
clone_size: .; j_call: TRBJ2-7; d_call: .; v_call: TRBV7-8; cdr3_nt: TGTGCCAGCAGCGTCGAACAGGGTCCCTACGAGCAGTACTTC; cdr3_aa: CASSVEQGPYEQYF
clone_size: .; j_call: TRBJ1-2; d_call: .; v_call: TRBV3-1/TRBV3-2; cdr3_nt: TGTGCCAGCAGACACTATGGCTACACCTTC; cdr3_aa: CASRHYGYTF
clone_size: .; j_call: TRBJ1-1; d_call: .; v_call: TRBV10-3; cdr3_nt: TGTGCCATCAGTTCCGACGGGAACACTGAAGCTTTCTTT; cdr3_aa: CAISSDGNTEAFF
clone_size: once; j_call: TRBJ1-5; d_call: .; v_call: TRBV5-1; cdr3_nt: TGCGCCAGCAGCTTGGAGGGTCTCCAGCCCCAGCATTTT; cdr3_aa: CASSLEGLQPQHF
clone_size: .; j_call: TRBJ1-3; d_call: .; v_call: TRBV6-2/TRBV6-3; cdr3_nt: TGTGCCAGCAGTTTAAGCCCAGGACGGCGAAGGCGCAATTCTGGAAACACCATATATTTT; cdr3_aa: CASSLSPGRRRRNSGNTIYF
clone_size: .; j_call: TRBJ2-3; d_call: TRBD2; v_call: TRBV7-9; cdr3_nt: TGTGCCAGCAGCCCCCGAGGAACGGGGAGGGGAGATACGCAGTATTTT; cdr3_aa: CASSPRGTGRGDTQYF
clone_size: .; j_call: TRBJ1-6; d_call: .; v_call: TRBV25-1; cdr3_nt: TGTGCCAGCAGTGGAGACTCGACAGTAGACAGTAATTCACCCCTCCACTTT; cdr3_aa: CASSGDSTVDSNSPLHF
clone_size: .; j_call: TRBJ2-2; d_call: .; v_call: TRBV25-1; cdr3_nt: TGTGCCAGCCGTGCCTTGGGGGCCGGGGAGCTGTTTTTT; cdr3_aa: CASRALGAGELFF
clone_size: few; j_call: TRBJ2-3; d_call: .; v_call: TRBV6-1; cdr3_nt: TGTGCCAGCAGTGAACTAGCGCCAAGCACAGATACGCAGTATTTT; cdr3_aa: CASSELAPSTDTQYF
clone_size: .; j_call: TRBJ2-5; d_call: .; v_call: TRBV18; cdr3_nt: TGTGCCAGCTCACCGTCAGGTCAAGAGACCCAGTACTTC; cdr3_aa: CASSPSGQETQYF
clone_size: once; j_call: TRBJ1-1; d_call: TRBD1; v_call: TRBV7-2; cdr3_nt: TGTGCCAGCAGCTTAGGGGACAGGGGGCGCGGCACTGAAGCTTTCTTT; cdr3_aa: CASSLGDRGRGTEAFF
clone_size: .; j_call: TRBJ2-3; d_call: .; v_call: TRBV2; cdr3_nt: TGTGCCAGCAGTGAGCGTACCACAGATACGCAGTATTTT; cdr3_aa: CASSERTTDTQYF
clone_size: .; j_call: TRBJ2-3; d_call: TRBD2; v_call: TRBV5-6; cdr3_nt: TGTGCCAGCAGCTTTTTACTAGCGGGAGGTGTCACAGATACGCAGTATTTT; cdr3_aa: CASSFLLAGGVTDTQYF
clone_size: .; j_call: TRBJ2-7; d_call: .; v_call: TRBV9; cdr3_nt: TGTGCCAGCAGCGTAGGTGACGGTGAGCAGTACTTC; cdr3_aa: CASSVGDGEQYF
clone_size: .; j_call: TRBJ1-2; d_call: .; v_call: TRBV2; cdr3_nt: TGTGCCAGCAGTTCCGGGACAAGTTATGGCTACACCTTC; cdr3_aa: CASSSGTSYGYTF
clone_size: .; j_call: TRBJ2-5; d_call: .; v_call: TRBV4-1; cdr3_nt: TGCGCCTCTGGTCTAGCCCAAAGAGAGACCCAGTACTTC; cdr3_aa: CASGLAQRETQYF
clone_size: once; j_call: TRBJ2-1; d_call: TRBD1; v_call: TRBV12-3/TRBV12-4; cdr3_nt: TGTGCCAGCAGTTTGGGACAGCCCAATCAGCAGTTCTTC; cdr3_aa: CASSLGQPNQQFF
clone_size: .; j_call: TRBJ1-1; d_call: .; v_call: TRBV10-3; cdr3_nt: TGTGCCATCAGTGAAAGGTTAACGTGGGGAACTGAAGCTTTCTTT; cdr3_aa: CAISERLTWGTEAFF
clone_size: .; j_call: TRBJ1-1; d_call: .; v_call: TRBV5-1; cdr3_nt: TGCGCCAGCAGTTCGGGGGTTAACACTGAAGCTTTCTTT; cdr3_aa: CASSSGVNTEAFF
clone_size: .; j_call: TRBJ1-2; d_call: .; v_call: TRBV5-6; cdr3_nt: TGTGCCAGCAGGGAGGAGGGCCTCTATGGCTACACCTTC; cdr3_aa: CASREEGLYGYTF
clone_size: .; j_call: TRBJ2-1; d_call: TRBD1; v_call: TRBV3-1/TRBV3-2; cdr3_nt: TGTGCCAGCAGCCGGACAGGTACCTACAATGAGCAGTTCTTC; cdr3_aa: CASSRTGTYNEQFF
clone_size: .; j_call: TRBJ1-1; d_call: .; v_call: TRBV28; cdr3_nt: TGTGCCAGCAGTCTAGGGGGGGGCGCGGTCACTGAAGCTTTCTTT; cdr3_aa: CASSLGGGAVTEAFF
clone_size: .; j_call: TRBJ2-1; d_call: .; v_call: TRBV11-3; cdr3_nt: TGTGCCAGCAGCCGGGACCAAAGCCCTTACAATGAGCAGTTCTTC; cdr3_aa: CASSRDQSPYNEQFF
clone_size: .; j_call: TRBJ2-1; d_call: TRBD2; v_call: TRBV14; cdr3_nt: TGTGCCAGCAGCCCTCCTAGGTCGGGAGGCTTGTACAATGAGCAGTTCTTC; cdr3_aa: CASSPPRSGGLYNEQFF
clone_size: .; j_call: TRBJ1-1; d_call: .; v_call: TRBV6-1; cdr3_nt: TGTGCCAGCAGTGAAACAGGGTCAGCTTTCTTT; cdr3_aa: CASSETGSAFF
clone_size: .; j_call: TRBJ2-1; d_call: TRBD2; v_call: TRBV7-8; cdr3_nt: TGTGCCAGCAGCTTAGTTGGTGCAGCGGGGGGGACTTGGGGTGCGCAGTTCTTC; cdr3_aa: CASSLVGAAGGTWGAQFF
clone_size: .; j_call: TRBJ2-7; d_call: .; v_call: TRBV18; cdr3_nt: TGTGCCAGCTCACCCTACATGAGTGGAGAGCAGTACTTC; cdr3_aa: CASSPYMSGEQYF
clone_size: few; j_call: TRBJ2-7; d_call: TRBD2; v_call: TRBV5-4; cdr3_nt: TGTGCCAGCAGCTTGACCATAAGAACTAGCGCCTCCTACGAGCAGTACTTC; cdr3_aa: CASSLTIRTSASYEQYF
clone_size: .; j_call: TRBJ1-1; d_call: .; v_call: TRBV20-1; cdr3_nt: TGCAGTGCTAGACAGAACACTGAAGCTTTCTTT; cdr3_aa: CSARQNTEAFF
clone_size: few; j_call: TRBJ1-2; d_call: .; v_call: TRBV4-3; cdr3_nt: TGCGCCAGCAGCCAAGAGGCAGGGAGTCTTCCGAATGGCTACACCTTC; cdr3_aa: CASSQEAGSLPNGYTF
clone_size: .; j_call: TRBJ1-2; d_call: TRBD1; v_call: TRBV4-3; cdr3_nt: TGCGCCAGCAGCCAAGAGACAGGGTACGGCTACACCTTC; cdr3_aa: CASSQETGYGYTF
clone_size: .; j_call: TRBJ2-3; d_call: TRBD1; v_call: TRBV7-2; cdr3_nt: TGTGCCAGCAGCTTCGGACAGGGGGTACTGTATTTT; cdr3_aa: CASSFGQGVLYF
clone_size: .; j_call: TRBJ2-1; d_call: .; v_call: TRBV3-1/TRBV3-2; cdr3_nt: TGTGCCAGCAGCCAAGAATGGTATCAGTTCAAGCGTGAGCAGTTCTTC; cdr3_aa: CASSQEWYQFKREQFF
clone_size: .; j_call: TRBJ2-7; d_call: .; v_call: TRBV2; cdr3_nt: TGTGCCAGCAGGGACAAAGGGCCGAACTACGAGCAGTACTTC; cdr3_aa: CASRDKGPNYEQYF
clone_size: .; j_call: TRBJ1-1; d_call: TRBD1; v_call: TRBV5-1; cdr3_nt: TGCGCCAGCAGCTTGGACAGGGGCATGAACACTGAAGCTTTCTTT; cdr3_aa: CASSLDRGMNTEAFF
clone_size: .; j_call: TRBJ2-5; d_call: TRBD1; v_call: TRBV29-1; cdr3_nt: TGCAGCGTTCGACAGGGCGAGACCCAGTACTTC; cdr3_aa: CSVRQGETQYF
clone_size: few; j_call: TRBJ1-1; d_call: .; v_call: TRBV2; cdr3_nt: TGTGCCAGCAGGCCCCAGGCAGGGATGAACACTGAAGCTTTCTTT; cdr3_aa: CASRPQAGMNTEAFF
clone_size: .; j_call: TRBJ2-7; d_call: TRBD1; v_call: TRBV2; cdr3_nt: TGTGCCAGCAGTGAAGCAGGGGGCAAGACCTACGAGCAGTACTTC; cdr3_aa: CASSEAGGKTYEQYF
clone_size: .; j_call: TRBJ2-3; d_call: .; v_call: TRBV6-6; cdr3_nt: TGTGCCAGCGGAAATCCTGGCACAGATACGCAGTATTTT; cdr3_aa: CASGNPGTDTQYF
clone_size: once; j_call: TRBJ2-7; d_call: .; v_call: TRBV6-1; cdr3_nt: TGTGCCAGCAGTGAGGGACTTAGCGAGACCTACGAGCAGTACTTC; cdr3_aa: CASSEGLSETYEQYF